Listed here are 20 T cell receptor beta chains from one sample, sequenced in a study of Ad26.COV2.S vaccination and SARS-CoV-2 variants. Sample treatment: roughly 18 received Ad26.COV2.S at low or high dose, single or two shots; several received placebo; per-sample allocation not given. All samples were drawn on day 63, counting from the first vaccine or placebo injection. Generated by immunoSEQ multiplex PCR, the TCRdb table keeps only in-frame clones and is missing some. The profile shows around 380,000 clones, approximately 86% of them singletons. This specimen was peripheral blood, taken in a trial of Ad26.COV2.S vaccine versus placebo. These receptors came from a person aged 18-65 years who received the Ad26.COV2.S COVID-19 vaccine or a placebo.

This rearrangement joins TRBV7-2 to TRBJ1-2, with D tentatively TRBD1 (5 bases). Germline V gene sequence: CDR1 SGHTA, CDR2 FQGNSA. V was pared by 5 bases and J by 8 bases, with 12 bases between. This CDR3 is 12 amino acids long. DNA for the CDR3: TGTGCCAGCAGCCGCCCCCAGGGAGGCTACACCTTC. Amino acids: CASSRPQGGYTF.

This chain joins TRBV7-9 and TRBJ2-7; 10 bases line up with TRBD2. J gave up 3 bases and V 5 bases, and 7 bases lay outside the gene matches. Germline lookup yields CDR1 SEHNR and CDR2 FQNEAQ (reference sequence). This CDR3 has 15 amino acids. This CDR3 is CASSHRTSGNYEQYF. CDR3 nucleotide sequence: TGTGCCAGCAGCCACCGGACTAGCGGCAACTACGAGCAGTACTTC. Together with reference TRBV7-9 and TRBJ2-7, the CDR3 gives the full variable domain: DTGVSQNPRHKITKRGQNVTFRCDPISEHNRLYWYRQTLGQGPEFLTYFQNEAQLEKSRLLSDRFSAERPKGSFSTLEIQRTEQGDSAMYLCASSHRTSGNYEQYFGPGTRLTVT.

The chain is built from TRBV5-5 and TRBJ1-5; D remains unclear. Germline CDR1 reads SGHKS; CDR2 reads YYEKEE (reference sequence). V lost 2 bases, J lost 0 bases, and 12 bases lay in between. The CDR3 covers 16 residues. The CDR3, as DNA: TGTGCCAGCAGCTTATACTCAGGCTATAGCAATCAGCCCCAGCATTTT. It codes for CASSLYSGYSNQPQHF.

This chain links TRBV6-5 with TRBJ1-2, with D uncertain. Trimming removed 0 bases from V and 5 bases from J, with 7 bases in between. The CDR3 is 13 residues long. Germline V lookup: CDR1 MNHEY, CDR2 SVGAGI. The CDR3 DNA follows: TGTGCCAGCAGTTACTCACGGGAATATGGCTACACCTTC. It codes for CASSYSREYGYTF.

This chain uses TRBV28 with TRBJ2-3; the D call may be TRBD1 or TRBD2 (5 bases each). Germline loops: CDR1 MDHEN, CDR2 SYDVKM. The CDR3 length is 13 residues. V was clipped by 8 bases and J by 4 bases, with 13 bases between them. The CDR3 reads CASGPGSADTQYF. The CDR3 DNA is TGTGCCAGCGGCCCAGGGAGTGCAGATACGCAGTATTTT.

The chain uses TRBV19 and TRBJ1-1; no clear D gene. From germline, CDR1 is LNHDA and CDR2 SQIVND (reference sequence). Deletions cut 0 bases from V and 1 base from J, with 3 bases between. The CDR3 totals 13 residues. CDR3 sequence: CASSIEKNTEAFF. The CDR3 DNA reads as TGTGCCAGTAGTATAGAGAAGAACACTGAAGCTTTCTTT.

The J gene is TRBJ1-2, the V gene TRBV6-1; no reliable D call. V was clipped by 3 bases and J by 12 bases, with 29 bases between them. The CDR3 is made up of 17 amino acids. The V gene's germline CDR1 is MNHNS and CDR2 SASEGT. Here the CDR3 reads CASSDIVFGQVMWGDTF. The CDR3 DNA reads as TGTGCCAGCAGTGACATTGTGTTTGGGCAGGTCATGTGGGGTGACACCTTC.

The chain's CDR3 is CASSQGERGMNTEAFF. In nucleotides, the CDR3 is TGCGCCAGCAGCCAAGGGGAGAGGGGGATGAACACTGAAGCTTTCTTT. The V call is TRBV4-1, the J call TRBJ1-1, with D possibly TRBD1 on 6 matching bases. CDR1 is MGHRA and CDR2 is YSYEKL in the germline V gene. This CDR3 is built from 16 residues. V shed 1 base and J shed 0 bases, with 12 bases lying between them.

CDR3 amino acids: CASSLTPSKESYGYTF. DNA for the CDR3: TGTGCCAGCAGTTTAACCCCCTCTAAAGAGAGCTATGGCTACACCTTC. The chain combines TRBV27 with TRBJ1-2; D uncertain. The CDR3 is made up of 16 amino acids. Trimming shortened V by 2 bases and J by 4 bases, and 17 bases separated the two germline ends. Germline lookup yields CDR1 MNHEY and CDR2 SMNVEV (reference sequence).

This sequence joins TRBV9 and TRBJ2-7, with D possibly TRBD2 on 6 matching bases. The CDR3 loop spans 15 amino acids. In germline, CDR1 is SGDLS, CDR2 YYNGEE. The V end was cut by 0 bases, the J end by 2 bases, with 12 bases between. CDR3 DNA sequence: TGTGCCAGCAGCGTAGCTGGGACTGATACCTACGAGCAGTACTTC. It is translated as CASSVAGTDTYEQYF.

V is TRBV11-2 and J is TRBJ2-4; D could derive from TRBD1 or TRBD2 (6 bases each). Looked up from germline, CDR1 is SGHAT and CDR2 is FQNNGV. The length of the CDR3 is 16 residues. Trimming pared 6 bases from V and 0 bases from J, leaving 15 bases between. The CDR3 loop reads CASRHSGAGAKNIQYF. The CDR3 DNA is TGTGCCAGCAGACACTCGGGGGCTGGAGCCAAAAACATTCAGTACTTC. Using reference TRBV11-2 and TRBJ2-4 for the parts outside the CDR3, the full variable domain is EAGVAQSPRYKIIEKRQSVAFWCNPISGHATLYWYQQILGQGPKLLIQFQNNGVVDDSQLPKDRFSAERLKGVDSTLKIQPAKLEDSAVYLCASRHSGAGAKNIQYFGAGTRLSVL.

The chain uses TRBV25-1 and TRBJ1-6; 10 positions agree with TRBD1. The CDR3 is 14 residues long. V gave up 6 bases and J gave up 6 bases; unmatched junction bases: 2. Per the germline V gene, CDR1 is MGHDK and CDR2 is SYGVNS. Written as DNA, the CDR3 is TGTGCCAGCAGATGGGACAGGGGTAATTCACCCCTCCACTTT. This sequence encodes CASRWDRGNSPLHF.

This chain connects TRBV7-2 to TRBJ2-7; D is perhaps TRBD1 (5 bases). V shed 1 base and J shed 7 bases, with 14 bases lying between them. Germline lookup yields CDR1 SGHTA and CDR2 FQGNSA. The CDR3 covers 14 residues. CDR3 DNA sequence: TGTGCCAGCAGCTTAGAGGCAGGGCGTAGGGAGCAGTACTTC. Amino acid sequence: CASSLEAGRREQYF.

The CDR3 here is CAISEQEAGELFF. The DNA of the CDR3 is TGTGCCATCAGTGAACAAGAGGCCGGGGAGCTGTTTTTT. This chain uses TRBV10-3 with TRBJ2-2; D not certain. The V end was cut by 3 bases, the J end by 6 bases, with 8 bases between. This CDR3 is 13 amino acids long. In germline, CDR1 is ENHRY, CDR2 SYGVKD.

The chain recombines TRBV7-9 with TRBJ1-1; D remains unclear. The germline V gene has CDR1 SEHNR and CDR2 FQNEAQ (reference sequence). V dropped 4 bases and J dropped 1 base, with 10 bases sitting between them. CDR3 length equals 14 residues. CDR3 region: CASSSATSNTEAFF. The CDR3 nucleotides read TGTGCCAGCAGCTCGGCGACGTCGAACACTGAAGCTTTCTTT. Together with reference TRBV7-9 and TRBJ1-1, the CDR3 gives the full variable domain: DTGVSQNPRHKITKRGQNVTFRCDPISEHNRLYWYRQTLGQGPEFLTYFQNEAQLEKSRLLSDRFSAERPKGSFSTLEIQRTEQGDSAMYLCASSSATSNTEAFFGQGTRLTVV.

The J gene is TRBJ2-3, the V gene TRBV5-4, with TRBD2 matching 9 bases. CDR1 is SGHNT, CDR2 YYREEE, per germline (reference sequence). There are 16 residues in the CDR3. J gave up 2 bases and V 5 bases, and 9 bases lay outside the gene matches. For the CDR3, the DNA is TGTGCCAGCAGTTCGAAGCGGGGGGCCAACACAGATACGCAGTATTTT. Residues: CASSSKRGANTDTQYF. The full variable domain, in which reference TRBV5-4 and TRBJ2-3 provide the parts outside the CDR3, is ETGVTQSPTHLIKTRGQQVTLRCSSQSGHNTVSWYQQALGQGPQFIFQYYREEENGRGNFPPRFSGLQFPNYSSELNVNALELDDSALYLCASSSKRGANTDTQYFGPGTRLTVL.

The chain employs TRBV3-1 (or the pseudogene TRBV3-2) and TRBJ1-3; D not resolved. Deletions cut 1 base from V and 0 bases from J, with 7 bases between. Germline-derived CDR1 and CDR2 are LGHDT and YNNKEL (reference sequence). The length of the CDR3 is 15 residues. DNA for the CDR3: TGTGCCAGCAGCCAAGTAGGTGGCTCTGGAAACACCATATATTTT. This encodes CASSQVGGSGNTIYF.

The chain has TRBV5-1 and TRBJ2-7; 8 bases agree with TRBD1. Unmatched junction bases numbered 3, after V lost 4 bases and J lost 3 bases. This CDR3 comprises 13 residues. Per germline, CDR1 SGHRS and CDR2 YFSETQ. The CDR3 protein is CASSRQGSYEQYF. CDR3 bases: TGCGCCAGCAGCCGACAGGGGAGCTACGAGCAGTACTTC. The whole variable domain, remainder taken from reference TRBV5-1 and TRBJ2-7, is KAGVTQTPRYLIKTRGQQVTLSCSPISGHRSVSWYQQTPGQGLQFLFEYFSETQRNKGNFPGRFSGRQFSNSRSEMNVSTLELGDSALYLCASSRQGSYEQYFGPGTRLTVT.

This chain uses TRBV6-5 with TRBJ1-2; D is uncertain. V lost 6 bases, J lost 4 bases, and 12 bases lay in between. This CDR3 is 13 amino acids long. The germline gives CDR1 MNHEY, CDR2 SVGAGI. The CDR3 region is CASRQNAGYGYTF. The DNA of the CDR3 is TGTGCCAGCAGACAGAATGCGGGCTATGGCTACACCTTC.

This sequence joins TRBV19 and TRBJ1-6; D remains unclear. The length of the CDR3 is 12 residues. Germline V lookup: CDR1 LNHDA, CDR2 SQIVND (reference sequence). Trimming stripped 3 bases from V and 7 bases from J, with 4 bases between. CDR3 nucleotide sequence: TGTGCCAGTAGTATTCCGAATTCACCCCTCCACTTT. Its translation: CASSIPNSPLHF.